This T cell receptor beta chain was identified during a study of regulatory T cells in long-lasting Graves disease. Arm-PCR with iRepertoire HTBI primers amplified the CDR3 regions for these TCR beta libraries. TCRdb fed the multiplex PCR reads into MiXCR, producing one record per CDR3 protein. The data contain more than 400,000 distinct CDR3 sequences, around 16% of them seen just once; the ten biggest clones take up 12%. Trimming pared 0 bases from V and 7 bases from J, leaving 10 bases between. There are 13 residues in the CDR3. Germline V gene sequence: CDR1 SGHRS, CDR2 YFSETQ. Time point: newly diagnosed GD, antithyroid drugs for less than 3 months. PBMC RNA was the source of the TCR library. Tubes containing EDTA received 8.5 to 9 milliliters of drawn peripheral blood. About this clonotype itself: Its antigen is not known.

Study-wide points: Preferential use of TRBV28, TRBJ1-2 and TRBJ2-5 was seen in persistent disease.

These same data were also listed under a study on T cells in Graves' hyperthyroidism and ophthalmopathy. That paper adds: The study used the HTBI primer set for a first-round RT-PCR of the TCR CDR3. Blood also held most thyroid clonotypes expanded beyond 0.001.

This clonotype was sampled from a man aged 40-49 years with Graves disease. This sequence joins TRBV5-1 and TRBJ1-2; D might be TRBD1 (6 bases). Sample: peripheral blood mononuclear cells (PBMCs), taken at new diagnosis, from a patient treated with antithyroid drugs. CDR3 region: CASSLAPGVGYTF. CDR3 in DNA: TGCGCCAGCAGCTTGGCCCCAGGGGTTGGCTACACCTTC. The full variable domain, in which reference TRBV5-1 and TRBJ1-2 provide the parts outside the CDR3, is KAGVTQTPRYLIKTRGQQVTLSCSPISGHRSVSWYQQTPGQGLQFLFEYFSETQRNKGNFPGRFSGRQFSNSRSEMNVSTLELGDSALYLCASSLAPGVGYTFGSGTRLTVV.